These 21 T cell receptor beta chains were sequenced from one sample in a study of blood T cell repertoires in COVID-19. Repertoires were generated with immunoSEQ multiplex PCR, while TCRdb's copy carries only in-frame clones and drops some. The data show approximately 150,000 clones, with about 85% seen just once and 2.6% held by the top ten. Sequencing used peripheral blood. The receptors were sampled from a human donor with acute or convalescent COVID-19. The donor label of this sample is uncertain.

The chain links TRBV27 to TRBJ1-5, with D perhaps matching TRBD1 (5 bases). V lost 5 bases, J lost 2 bases, and 16 bases lay in between. The CDR3 has 16 residues. CDR1 and CDR2 from the germline V gene are MNHEY and SMNVEV (reference sequence). The CDR3 DNA follows: TGTGCCAGCAGTCCGGCATCGGCAGGGCGCAATCAGCCCCAGCATTTT. Translation gives CASSPASAGRNQPQHF.

This rearrangement joins TRBV2 to TRBJ1-2; 10 nucleotides agree with TRBD1. Trimming cost V 6 bases and J 3 bases; bases outside gene matches: 4. Germline loops: CDR1 SNHLY, CDR2 FYNNEI. This CDR3 contains 14 residues. CDR3 nucleotides: TGTGCCAGCAGACTGGGACAGGGGTACTATGGCTACACCTTC. It is translated as CASRLGQGYYGYTF.

The chain couples TRBV28 to TRBJ1-6; the match to TRBD1 covers 11 bases. Trimming cost V 7 bases and J 6 bases; bases outside gene matches: 8. Germline V gene sequence: CDR1 MDHEN, CDR2 SYDVKM. The CDR3 consists of 16 residues. CDR3 DNA: TGTGCCAGCAACCCAGGACAGGGGGCGTTTAATTCACCCCTCCACTTT. As protein: CASNPGQGAFNSPLHF.

The chain employs TRBV10-3 and TRBJ2-7; no definite D call. V shed 2 bases and J shed 2 bases, with 4 bases lying between them. CDR1 and CDR2 from the germline V gene are ENHRY and SYGVKD. This CDR3 has 12 residues. The chain's CDR3 is CAISEGPYEQYV. In nucleotides, the CDR3 is TGTGCCATCAGTGAGGGGCCCTACGAGCAGTACGTC.

The rearrangement links TRBV6-2 or TRBV6-3 to TRBJ2-1, with a possible D match to TRBD1 (5 bases). Germline V gives CDR1 MNHEY, CDR2 SVGEGT. V was trimmed by 5 bases and J by 7 bases, leaving 12 bases between them. The CDR3 is made up of 13 amino acids. The CDR3 nucleotides read TGTGCCAGCAGTCGACAGTGGGTGAATGAGCAGTTCTTC. The encoded protein is CASSRQWVNEQFF.

This clone showed up just a few times. Here the CDR3 reads CASSLGLTSGYYNEQFF. Written as DNA, the CDR3 is TGTGCCAGCAGCTTAGGCCTAACGAGCGGTTATTACAATGAGCAGTTCTTC. This sequence joins TRBV13 and TRBJ2-1; possible D gene TRBD2, 5 bases. The CDR3 sequence is 17 residues long. Germline values: CDR1 PRHDT, CDR2 FYEKMQ (reference sequence). Trimming took off 0 bases at V and 4 bases at J, with 16 bases between the two ends.

V is TRBV3-1 (or the pseudogene TRBV3-2) and J is TRBJ2-5, with 13 bases matching TRBD2. Germline V CDR1 and CDR2: LGHDT, YNNKEL (reference sequence). This CDR3 has 14 amino acids. V gave up 7 bases and J gave up 5 bases; unmatched junction bases: 4. Here the CDR3 reads CASTMTSGRETQYF. CDR3 nucleotide sequence: TGTGCCAGCACCATGACTAGCGGGAGGGAGACCCAGTACTTC.

The J gene is TRBJ1-2, the V gene TRBV7-2; D may be TRBD1 (6 bases). Per the germline V gene, CDR1 is SGHTA and CDR2 is FQGNSA. V was shortened by 5 bases and J by 4 bases, with 11 bases between the two germline ends. The CDR3 loop spans 13 amino acids. In nucleotides, the CDR3 is TGTGCCAGCAGCGTTGGGGGCCCCTATGGCTACACCTTC. This sequence encodes CASSVGGPYGYTF.

In nucleotides, the CDR3 is TGTGCCAGCAGTTTATATGGGGGGTTGAACACTGAAGCTTTCTTT. Translating it yields CASSLYGGLNTEAFF. The chain employs TRBV27 and TRBJ1-1, with D possibly TRBD1 on 5 matching bases. Germline values: CDR1 MNHEY, CDR2 SMNVEV (reference sequence). CDR3 length: 15 amino acids. V lost 1 base, J lost 0 bases, and 9 bases lay in between.

The rearrangement uses TRBV12-3 or TRBV12-4 and TRBJ1-1; the D is unclear. V was pared by 2 bases and J by 7 bases, with 11 bases between. CDR3 length: 13 amino acids. The CDR3 sequence is CASSLQEDVEAFF. CDR3 nucleotides: TGTGCCAGCAGTTTACAGGAGGACGTTGAAGCTTTCTTT.

This chain connects TRBV28 to TRBJ1-5; D perhaps matches TRBD1 (6 bases). CDR3 length: 19 residues. Trimming stripped 6 bases from V and 0 bases from J, with 24 bases between. Per germline, CDR1 MDHEN and CDR2 SYDVKM. CDR3 residues: CASSGAGRSGGASNQPQHF. CDR3 DNA: TGTGCCAGCAGCGGGGCGGGACGGAGTGGGGGGGCTAGCAATCAGCCCCAGCATTTT.

The chain links TRBV7-2 to TRBJ2-2, with D possibly TRBD1 on 6 matching bases. The length of the CDR3 is 13 residues. The V gene lost 3 bases and the J gene lost 5 bases, with 7 bases spanning the gap. Germline V gives CDR1 SGHTA, CDR2 FQGNSA. The CDR3 sequence is CASSFDRTGELFF. In nucleotides, the CDR3 is TGTGCCAGCAGCTTTGACAGGACCGGGGAGCTGTTTTTT. The entire variable domain, with the rest obtained from reference TRBV7-2 and TRBJ2-2, is as follows: GAGVSQSPSNKVTEKGKDVELRCDPISGHTALYWYRQSLGQGLEFLIYFQGNSAPDKSGLPSDRFSAERTGGSVSTLTIQRTQQEDSAVYLCASSFDRTGELFFGEGSRLTVL.

V is TRBV6-5 and J is TRBJ1-6; 7 nucleotides line up with TRBD1. V shed 2 bases and J 0 bases; nucleotides not matched to a gene: 1. The CDR3 is made up of 16 amino acids. Germline CDR1 is MNHEY and CDR2 is SVGAGI. The CDR3 DNA is TGTGCCAGCAGTTACCGGGACAGCTCCTATAATTCACCCCTCCACTTT. Its translation: CASSYRDSSYNSPLHF.

This chain links TRBV5-1 with TRBJ2-1; 9 bases are a match to TRBD2. Germline CDR1 reads SGHRS; CDR2 reads YFSETQ. J lost 3 bases, V lost 7 bases, and 11 bases had no gene match. The CDR3 consists of 16 residues. CDR3: CASHPGLATFYNEQFF. CDR3 nucleotide sequence: TGCGCCAGCCACCCGGGACTAGCTACTTTCTACAATGAGCAGTTCTTC.

In its sample, this clone was seen a few times. An end of the junction differs from the germline gene, which may be a read error. V gene TRBV2 combines with J gene TRBJ1-2; 7 nucleotides match TRBD1. Germline CDR1 reads SNHLY; CDR2 reads FYNNEI. The CDR3 loop spans 13 amino acids. CDR3 bases: TGTGCCGGCAGGGACAGCGATAACTATGGCTACACCTTC. It is translated as CAGRDSDNYGYTF.

The chain is built from TRBV5-1 and TRBJ2-1; D may be TRBD2 (5 bases). Germline V gene lookup returns CDR1 SGHRS and CDR2 YFSETQ. This CDR3 comprises 15 residues. Deletions cut 0 bases from V and 0 bases from J, with 7 bases between. CDR3 sequence reads: CASSLVGSSYNEQFF. In DNA form, the CDR3 reads TGCGCCAGCAGCTTGGTGGGGAGCTCCTACAATGAGCAGTTCTTC.

This clone is a singleton in its sample. CDR3 residues: CASSLAGGSSEKLFF. DNA for the CDR3: TGTGCCAGCAGCTTGGCAGGGGGAAGCTCCGAAAAACTGTTTTTT. V usage is TRBV7-9 and J usage is TRBJ1-4, with TRBD1 matching over 7 bases. The CDR3 runs 15 residues. CDR1 is SEHNR and CDR2 is FQNEAQ in the germline V gene (reference sequence). Trimming cost V 3 bases and J 8 bases; bases outside gene matches: 9.

The chain couples TRBV4-2 to TRBJ1-2; TRBD1 agrees at 8 bases. Trimming took 0 bases from V and 10 from J; bases not matched to a gene: 13. The CDR3 extends over 16 amino acids. Germline V gene lookup returns CDR1 LGHNA and CDR2 YNFKEQ. CDR3 nucleotide sequence: TGTGCCAGCAGCCAAGAAAGGTGGTCAGGGGGCCTCCCCTACACCTTC. Protein product: CASSQERWSGGLPYTF.

The V call is TRBV19, the J call TRBJ1-2, with 7 bases that match TRBD1. Looked up from germline, CDR1 is LNHDA and CDR2 is SQIVND (reference sequence). The CDR3 spans 14 residues. V gave up 10 bases and J gave up 4 bases; unmatched junction bases: 12. DNA of the CDR3: TGTGCCACCCAAGGGGGCCTCCCGCCCTATGGCTACACCTTC. Amino acids: CATQGGLPPYGYTF.

V is TRBV5-1 and J is TRBJ2-2, with D perhaps matching TRBD1 (6 bases). CDR1 is SGHRS, CDR2 YFSETQ, per germline. This CDR3 has 15 residues. The V end lost 4 bases, the J end lost 0 bases, and 10 bases lay between the germline ends. CDR3 loop: CASSRDTSNTGELFF. As DNA, the CDR3 is TGCGCCAGCAGCCGGGACACCTCGAACACCGGGGAGCTGTTTTTT.

The chain links TRBV4-1 to TRBJ2-1, with D perhaps matching TRBD2 (6 bases). The ends were cut back, 0 bases at V and 2 bases at J, with 17 bases in the middle. The CDR3 runs to 18 residues. The germline CDR1 and CDR2 sequences are MGHRA and YSYEKL. The CDR3 sequence: CASSQDGVAETPYNEQFF. The CDR3 DNA reads as TGCGCCAGCAGCCAAGATGGGGTAGCGGAAACCCCCTACAATGAGCAGTTCTTC.